A single TCR beta chain is shown here with its context. Repertoires were generated with immunoSEQ multiplex PCR, while TCRdb's copy carries only in-frame clones and drops some. Of nearly 15,000 clones in the sample, around 34% were seen once. This CDR3 is built from 14 residues. The germline gives CDR1 SGHNT, CDR2 YYREEE (reference sequence). V lost 5 bases and J lost 5; bases outside the gene matches: 7. The sample comes from a study of neoadjuvant anti-PD-1 for oral cavity cancer. On the study more broadly: Non-progressing patients received a fourth nivolumab dose near day 43, then surgery on days 50-56.

Sample time point: after neoadjuvant nivolumab, at surgical resection. Cohort: HPV-negative, locally advanced oral cavity squamous cell carcinoma patients. Here the sequenced sample was tumor tissue, taken after nivolumab (anti-PD-1) treatment. This receptor was taken from a person between 40 and 85 years old with oral cavity squamous cell carcinoma. The chain joins TRBV5-4 to TRBJ2-7; 10 nucleotides line up with TRBD1. The CDR3 protein is CASRPPGQGNEQYF. The CDR3 DNA sequence: TGTGCCAGCAGGCCCCCGGGACAGGGGAACGAGCAGTACTTC.